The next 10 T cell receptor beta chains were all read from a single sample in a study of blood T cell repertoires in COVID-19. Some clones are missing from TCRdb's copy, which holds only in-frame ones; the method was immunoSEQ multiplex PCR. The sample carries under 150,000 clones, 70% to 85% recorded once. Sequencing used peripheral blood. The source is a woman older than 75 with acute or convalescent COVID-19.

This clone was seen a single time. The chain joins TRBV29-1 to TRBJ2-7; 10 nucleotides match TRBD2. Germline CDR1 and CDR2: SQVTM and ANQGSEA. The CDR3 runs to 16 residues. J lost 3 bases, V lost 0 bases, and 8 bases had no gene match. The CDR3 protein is CSVEDLAGAAGYEQYF. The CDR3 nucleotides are TGCAGCGTTGAAGACCTAGCGGGAGCCGCGGGCTACGAGCAGTACTTC.

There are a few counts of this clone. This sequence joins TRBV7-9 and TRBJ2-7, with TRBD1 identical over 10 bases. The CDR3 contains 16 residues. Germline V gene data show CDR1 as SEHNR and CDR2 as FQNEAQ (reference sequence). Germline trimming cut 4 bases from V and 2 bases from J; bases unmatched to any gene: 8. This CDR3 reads CASSSPGGQGTYEQYF. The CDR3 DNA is TGTGCCAGCAGCTCCCCTGGGGGACAGGGGACCTACGAGCAGTACTTC.

In DNA form, the CDR3 reads TGTGCCACCAAACAGGGATTAGGGAACTCCTACGAGCAGTACTTC. It translates to CATKQGLGNSYEQYF. The rearrangement joins TRBV19 to TRBJ2-7; D might be TRBD1 (6 bases). This CDR3 has 15 amino acids. Germline V gene lookup returns CDR1 LNHDA and CDR2 SQIVND (reference sequence). Trimming cost V 10 bases and J 0 bases, with 19 bases left between them. Based on the CDR3 plus reference TRBV19 and TRBJ2-7, the full variable domain is DGGITQSPKYLFRKEGQNVTLSCEQNLNHDAMYWYRQDPGQGLRLIYYSQIVNDFQKGDIAEGYSVSREKKESFPLTVTSAQKNPTAFYLCATKQGLGNSYEQYFGPGTRLTVT.

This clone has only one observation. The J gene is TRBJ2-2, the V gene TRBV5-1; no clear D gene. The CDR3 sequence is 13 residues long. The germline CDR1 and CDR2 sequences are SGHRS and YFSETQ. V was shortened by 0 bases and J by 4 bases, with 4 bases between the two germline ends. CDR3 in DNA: TGCGCCAGCAGCTTGGAGCGCACCGGGGAGCTGTTTTTT. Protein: CASSLERTGELFF.

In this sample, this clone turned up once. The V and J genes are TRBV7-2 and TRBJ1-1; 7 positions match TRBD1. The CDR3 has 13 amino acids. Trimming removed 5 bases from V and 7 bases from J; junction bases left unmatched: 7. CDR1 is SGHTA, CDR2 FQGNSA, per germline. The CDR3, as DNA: TGTGCCAGCAGCGCCAGACGGGACAGTGAAGCTTTCTTT. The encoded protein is CASSARRDSEAFF.

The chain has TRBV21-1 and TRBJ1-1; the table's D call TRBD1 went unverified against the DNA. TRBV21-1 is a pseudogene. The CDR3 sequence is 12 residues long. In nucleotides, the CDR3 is TGTGCCAGCCCCAGGGTGGACACTGAAGCTTTCTTT. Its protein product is CASPRVDTEAFF.

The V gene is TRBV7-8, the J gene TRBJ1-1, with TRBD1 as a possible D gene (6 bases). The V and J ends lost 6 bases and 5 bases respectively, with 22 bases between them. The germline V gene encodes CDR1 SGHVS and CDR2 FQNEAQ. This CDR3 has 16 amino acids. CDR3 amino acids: CASSPGRGTDRTEAFF. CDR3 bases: TGTGCCAGCAGTCCGGGGAGGGGGACGGATCGGACTGAAGCTTTCTTT.

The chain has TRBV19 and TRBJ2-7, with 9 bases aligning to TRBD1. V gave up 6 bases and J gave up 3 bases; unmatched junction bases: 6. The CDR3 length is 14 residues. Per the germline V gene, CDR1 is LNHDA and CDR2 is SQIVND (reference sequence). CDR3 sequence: CASSSGQGNYEQYF. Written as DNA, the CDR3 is TGTGCCAGTAGCTCAGGACAGGGGAACTACGAGCAGTACTTC. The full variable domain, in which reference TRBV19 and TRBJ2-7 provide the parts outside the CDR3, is DGGITQSPKYLFRKEGQNVTLSCEQNLNHDAMYWYRQDPGQGLRLIYYSQIVNDFQKGDIAEGYSVSREKKESFPLTVTSAQKNPTAFYLCASSSGQGNYEQYFGPGTRLTVT.

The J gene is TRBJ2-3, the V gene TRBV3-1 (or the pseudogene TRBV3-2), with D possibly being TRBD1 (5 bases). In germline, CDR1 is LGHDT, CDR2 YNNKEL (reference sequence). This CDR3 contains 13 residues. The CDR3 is CATGEARGDTQYF. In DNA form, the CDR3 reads TGTGCGACGGGTGAAGCTAGGGGAGATACGCAGTATTTT.

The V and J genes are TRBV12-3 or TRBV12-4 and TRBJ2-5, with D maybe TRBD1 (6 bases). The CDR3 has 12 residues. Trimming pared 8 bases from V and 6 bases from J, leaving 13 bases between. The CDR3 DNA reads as TGTGCCAGCGGGCAGGGGTTAAAGACCCAGTACTTC. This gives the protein CASGQGLKTQYF.